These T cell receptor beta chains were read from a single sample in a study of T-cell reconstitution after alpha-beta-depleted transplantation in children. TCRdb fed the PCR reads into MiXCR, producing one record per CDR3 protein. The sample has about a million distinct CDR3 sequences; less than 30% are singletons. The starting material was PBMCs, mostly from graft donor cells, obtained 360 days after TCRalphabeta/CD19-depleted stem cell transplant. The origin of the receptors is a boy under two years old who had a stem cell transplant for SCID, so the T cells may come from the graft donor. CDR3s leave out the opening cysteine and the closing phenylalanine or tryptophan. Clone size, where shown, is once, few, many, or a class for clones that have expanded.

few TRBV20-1 SARVSGQGYEQY
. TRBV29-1 SVAETSDVL
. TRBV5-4 ASSLLLLAGGTDTQY
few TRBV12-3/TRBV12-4 ASSLVGQGTTEAF
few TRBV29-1 SGGVGEKLF
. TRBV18 ASSPGRLAGTRQQETQY
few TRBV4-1 ASSRNLAENTGELF
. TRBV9 ASSVGPGTNPKQY
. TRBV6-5 ASSYPPPVNEKLF
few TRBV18 ASSPQTGPNTEAF
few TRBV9 ASSSRTSGGNTDTQY
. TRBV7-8 ASSPLGRVSYEQY
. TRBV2 ASSDMLAGVNTQY
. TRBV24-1 ATSDFAGRSGYT
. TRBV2 ASSEAFLAGKWDTQY
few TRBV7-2 ASSLEIAGATDTQY
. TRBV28 ASTLQGASNQPQH
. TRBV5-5 ASSHTDPGQGNNEQF
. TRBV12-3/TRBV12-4 ASNKQNSAGELF
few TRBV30 AWSEVNRGNEQF
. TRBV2 ASSEDGGTEAF
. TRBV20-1 SARDVAGAFSGANVLT
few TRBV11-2 ASSLDRSGINEQF
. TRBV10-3 AISELSGTEAF